The clone carrying this TCR beta chain is a singleton in its sample. What it recognizes is unknown. This sequence may be a read error, since a much larger clone differs from it by one base. The missing conserved phenylalanine or tryptophan at the end of this CDR3 makes a read error likely. Axillary draining lymph nodes of breast cancer patients supplied the node samples. TCRdb recomputed calls from the multiplex PCR reads with MiXCR, one row per CDR3 protein. Here the sample spans under 300,000 distinct CDR3 sequences, 34% being singletons. The data were taken from a study of breast tumors, draining lymph nodes, adjacent tissues. Study observations and caveats: Tumor T cell lymph node origin was a supported hypothesis, not proven. Tumor repertoires ranked between lymph nodes and nontumor tissue in diversity, with V and J gene preferences.

From germline, CDR1 is LGHNA and CDR2 YNFKEQ. The CDR3 has 14 residues. The germline V and J ends were trimmed by 8 bases and 3 bases, with 17 bases remaining between them. The chain recombines TRBV4-2 with TRBJ2-7, with D tentatively TRBD2 (6 bases). Sequencing used axillary lymph node tissue. The TCR was taken from a female donor with breast cancer. Some clones in this sample may be carry-over from other donors' samples. CDR3 sequence reads: CASSAPGLRYEQYL. Written as DNA, the CDR3 is TGTGCCAGCTCAGCACCGGGACTTCGCTACGAGCAGTACCTC.